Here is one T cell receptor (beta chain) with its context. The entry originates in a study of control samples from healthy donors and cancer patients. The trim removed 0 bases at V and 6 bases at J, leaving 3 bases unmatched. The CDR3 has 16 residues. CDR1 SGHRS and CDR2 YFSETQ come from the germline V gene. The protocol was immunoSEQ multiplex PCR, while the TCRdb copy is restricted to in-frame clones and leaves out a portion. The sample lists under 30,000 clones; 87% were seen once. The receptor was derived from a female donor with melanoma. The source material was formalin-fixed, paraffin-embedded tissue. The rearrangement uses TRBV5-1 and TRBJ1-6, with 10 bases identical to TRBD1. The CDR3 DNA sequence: TGCGCCAGCAGCTTGGCCTGGGACAGGGGTAATTCACCCCTCCACTTT. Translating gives CASSLAWDRGNSPLHF.